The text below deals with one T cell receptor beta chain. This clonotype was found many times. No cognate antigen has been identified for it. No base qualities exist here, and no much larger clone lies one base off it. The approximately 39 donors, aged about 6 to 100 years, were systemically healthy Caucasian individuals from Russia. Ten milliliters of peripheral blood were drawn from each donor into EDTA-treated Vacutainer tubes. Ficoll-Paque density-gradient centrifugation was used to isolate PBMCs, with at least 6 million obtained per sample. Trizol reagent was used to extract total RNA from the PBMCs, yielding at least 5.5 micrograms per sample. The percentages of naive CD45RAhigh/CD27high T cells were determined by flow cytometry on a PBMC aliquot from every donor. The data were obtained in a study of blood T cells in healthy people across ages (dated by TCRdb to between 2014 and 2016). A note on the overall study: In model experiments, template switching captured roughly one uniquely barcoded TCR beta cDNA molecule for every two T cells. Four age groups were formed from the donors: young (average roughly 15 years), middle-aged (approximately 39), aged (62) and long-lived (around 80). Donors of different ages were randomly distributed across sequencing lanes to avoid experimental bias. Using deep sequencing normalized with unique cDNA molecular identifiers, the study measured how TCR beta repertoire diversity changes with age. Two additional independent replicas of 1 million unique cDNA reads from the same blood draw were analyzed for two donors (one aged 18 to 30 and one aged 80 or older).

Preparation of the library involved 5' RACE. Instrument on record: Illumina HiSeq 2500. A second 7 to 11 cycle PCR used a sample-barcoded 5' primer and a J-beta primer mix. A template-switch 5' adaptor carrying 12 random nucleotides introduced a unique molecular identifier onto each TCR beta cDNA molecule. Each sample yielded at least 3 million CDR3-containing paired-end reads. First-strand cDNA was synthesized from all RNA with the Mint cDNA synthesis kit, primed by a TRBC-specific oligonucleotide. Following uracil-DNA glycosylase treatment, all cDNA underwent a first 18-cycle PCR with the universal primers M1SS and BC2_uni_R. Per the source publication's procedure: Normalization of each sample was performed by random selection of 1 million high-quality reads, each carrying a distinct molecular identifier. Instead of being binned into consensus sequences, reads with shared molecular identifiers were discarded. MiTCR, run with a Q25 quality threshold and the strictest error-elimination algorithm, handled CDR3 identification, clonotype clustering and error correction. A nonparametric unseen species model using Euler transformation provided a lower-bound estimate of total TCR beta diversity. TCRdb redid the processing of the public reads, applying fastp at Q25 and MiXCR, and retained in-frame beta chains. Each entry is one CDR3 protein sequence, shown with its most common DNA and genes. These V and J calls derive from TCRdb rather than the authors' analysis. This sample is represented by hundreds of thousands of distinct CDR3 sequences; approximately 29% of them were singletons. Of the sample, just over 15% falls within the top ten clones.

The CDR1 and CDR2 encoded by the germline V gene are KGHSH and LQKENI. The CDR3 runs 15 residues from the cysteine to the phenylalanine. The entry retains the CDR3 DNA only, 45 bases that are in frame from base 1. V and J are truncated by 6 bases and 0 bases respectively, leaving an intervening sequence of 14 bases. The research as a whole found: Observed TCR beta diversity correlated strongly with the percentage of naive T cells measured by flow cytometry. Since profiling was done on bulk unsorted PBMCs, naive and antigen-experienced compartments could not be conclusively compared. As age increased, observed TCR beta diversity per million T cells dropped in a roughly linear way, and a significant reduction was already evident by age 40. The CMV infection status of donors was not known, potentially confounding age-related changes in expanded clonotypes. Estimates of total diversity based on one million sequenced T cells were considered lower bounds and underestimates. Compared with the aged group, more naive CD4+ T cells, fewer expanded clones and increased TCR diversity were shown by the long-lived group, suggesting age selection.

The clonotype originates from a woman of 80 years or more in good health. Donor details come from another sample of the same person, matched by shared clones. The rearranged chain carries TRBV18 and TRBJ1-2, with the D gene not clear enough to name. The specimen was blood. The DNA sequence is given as TGTGCCAGCTCGACTGTCGGGCTAGCTAACTATGGCTACACCTTC. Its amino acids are CASSTVGLANYGYTF.